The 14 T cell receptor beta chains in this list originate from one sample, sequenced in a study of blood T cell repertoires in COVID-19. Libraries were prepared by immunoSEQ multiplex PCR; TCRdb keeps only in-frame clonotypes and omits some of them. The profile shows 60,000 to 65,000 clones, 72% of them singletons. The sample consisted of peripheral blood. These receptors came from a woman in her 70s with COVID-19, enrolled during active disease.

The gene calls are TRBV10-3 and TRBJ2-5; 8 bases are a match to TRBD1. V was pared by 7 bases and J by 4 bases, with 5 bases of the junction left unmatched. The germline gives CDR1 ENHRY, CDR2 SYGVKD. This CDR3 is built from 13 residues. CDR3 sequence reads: CAIKETGAETQYF. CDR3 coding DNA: TGTGCCATCAAGGAGACAGGGGCAGAGACCCAGTACTTC.

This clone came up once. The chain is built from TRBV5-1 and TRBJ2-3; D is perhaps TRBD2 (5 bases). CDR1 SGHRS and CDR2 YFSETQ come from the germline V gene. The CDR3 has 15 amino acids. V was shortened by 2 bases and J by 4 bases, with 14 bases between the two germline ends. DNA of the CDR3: TGCGCCAGCAGCTTAACCCGCCCCGGGGCAGATACGCAGTATTTT. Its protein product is CASSLTRPGADTQYF.

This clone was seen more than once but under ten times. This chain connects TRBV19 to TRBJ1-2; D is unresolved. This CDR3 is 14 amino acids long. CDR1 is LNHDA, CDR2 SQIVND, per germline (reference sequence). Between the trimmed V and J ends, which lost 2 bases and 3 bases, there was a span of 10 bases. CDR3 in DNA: TGTGCCAGTAGTATATATAAAGAGGACTATGGCTACACCTTC. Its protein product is CASSIYKEDYGYTF.

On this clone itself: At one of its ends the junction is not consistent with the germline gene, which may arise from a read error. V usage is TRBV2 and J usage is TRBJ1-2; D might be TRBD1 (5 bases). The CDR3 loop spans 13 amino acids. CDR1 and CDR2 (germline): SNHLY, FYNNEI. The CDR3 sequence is CASSEMGGTGGLF. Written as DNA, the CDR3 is TGTGCCAGCAGTGAAATGGGCGGGACGGGAGGACTCTTC.

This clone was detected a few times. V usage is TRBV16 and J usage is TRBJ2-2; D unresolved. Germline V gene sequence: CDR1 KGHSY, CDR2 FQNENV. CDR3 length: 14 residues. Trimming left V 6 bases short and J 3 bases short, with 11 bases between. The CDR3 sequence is CASSTVEYTGELFF. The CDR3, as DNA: TGTGCCAGCAGTACAGTTGAGTACACCGGGGAGCTGTTTTTT. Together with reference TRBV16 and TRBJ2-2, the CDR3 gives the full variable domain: GEEVAQTPKHLVRGEGQKAKLYCAPIKGHSYVFWYQQVLKNEFKFLISFQNENVFDETGMPKERFSAKCLPNSPCSLEIQATKLEDSAVYFCASSTVEYTGELFFGEGSRLTVL.

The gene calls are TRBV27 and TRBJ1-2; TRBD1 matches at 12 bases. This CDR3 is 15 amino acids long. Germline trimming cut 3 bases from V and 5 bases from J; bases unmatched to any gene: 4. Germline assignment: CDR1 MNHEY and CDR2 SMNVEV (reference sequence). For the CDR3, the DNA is TGTGCCAGCAGTTTCGGGACAGGGGGCACTTATGGCTACACCTTC. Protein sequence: CASSFGTGGTYGYTF.

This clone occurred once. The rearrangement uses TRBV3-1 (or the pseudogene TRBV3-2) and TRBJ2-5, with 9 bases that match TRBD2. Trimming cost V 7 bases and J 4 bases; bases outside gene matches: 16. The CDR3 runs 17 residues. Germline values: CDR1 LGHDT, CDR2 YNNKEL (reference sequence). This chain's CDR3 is CASTDYSGGRGLETQYF. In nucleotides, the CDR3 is TGTGCCAGCACCGACTACAGCGGGGGGAGAGGATTAGAGACCCAGTACTTC.

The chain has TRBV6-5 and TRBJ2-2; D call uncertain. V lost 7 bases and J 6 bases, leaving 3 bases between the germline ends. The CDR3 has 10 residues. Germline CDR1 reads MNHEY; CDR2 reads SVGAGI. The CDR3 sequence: CASTAGELFF. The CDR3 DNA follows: TGTGCCAGCACCGCCGGGGAGCTGTTTTTT.

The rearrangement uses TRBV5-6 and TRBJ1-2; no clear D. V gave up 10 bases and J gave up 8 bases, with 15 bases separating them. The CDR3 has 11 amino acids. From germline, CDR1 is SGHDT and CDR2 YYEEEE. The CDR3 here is CACPPSRGYTF. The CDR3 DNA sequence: TGTGCCTGCCCCCCGTCACGGGGCTACACCTTC.

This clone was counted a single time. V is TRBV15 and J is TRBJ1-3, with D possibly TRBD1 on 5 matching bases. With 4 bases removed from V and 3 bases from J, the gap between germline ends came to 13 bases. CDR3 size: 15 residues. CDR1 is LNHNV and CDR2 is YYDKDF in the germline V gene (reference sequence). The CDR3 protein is CATSTIRVGGNTIYF. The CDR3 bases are TGTGCCACCAGCACGATCAGGGTGGGTGGAAACACCATATATTTT.

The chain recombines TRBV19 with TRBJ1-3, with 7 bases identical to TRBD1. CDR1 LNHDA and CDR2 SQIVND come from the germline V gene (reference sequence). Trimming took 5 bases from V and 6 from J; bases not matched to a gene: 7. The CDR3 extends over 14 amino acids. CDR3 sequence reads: CASSPRDRINTIYF. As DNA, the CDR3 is TGTGCCAGTAGTCCCCGGGACAGAATAAACACCATATATTTT.

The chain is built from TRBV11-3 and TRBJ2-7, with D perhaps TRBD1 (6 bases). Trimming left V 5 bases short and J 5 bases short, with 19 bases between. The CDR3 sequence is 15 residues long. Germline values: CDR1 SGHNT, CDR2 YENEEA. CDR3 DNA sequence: TGTGCCAGCAGCCCGGGCCCCGACAGGAGCGACGAGCAGTACTTC. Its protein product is CASSPGPDRSDEQYF.

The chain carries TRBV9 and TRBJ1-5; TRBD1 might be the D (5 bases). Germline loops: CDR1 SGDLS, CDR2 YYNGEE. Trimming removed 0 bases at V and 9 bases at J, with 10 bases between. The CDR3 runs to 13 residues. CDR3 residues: CASSVEPGGPQHF. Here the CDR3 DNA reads TGTGCCAGCAGCGTAGAGCCGGGGGGGCCCCAGCATTTT.

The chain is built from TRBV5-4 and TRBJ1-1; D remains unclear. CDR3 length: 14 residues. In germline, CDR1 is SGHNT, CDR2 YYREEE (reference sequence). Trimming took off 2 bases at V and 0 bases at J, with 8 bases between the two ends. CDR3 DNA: TGTGCCAGCAGCTTCTCTCGGTTGAACACTGAAGCTTTCTTT. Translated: CASSFSRLNTEAFF.